The 2 T cell receptor beta chains below were found in one sample sequenced in a study of T-cell reconstitution after alpha-beta-depleted transplantation in children. As it was prepared, the TCRbeta library received unique molecular identifiers. TCRdb reprocessed the PCR reads with MiXCR, giving one entry per CDR3 protein. The table shows 450,000 to 600,000 distinct CDR3 sequences, with about 30% occurring only once. The source material was PBMCs from the stem cell graft donor, sampled from the stem cell graft. These receptors were taken from a human donor who donated a stem cell graft to a child with aplastic anemia.

Only a few counts were recorded for this clonotype. The chain uses TRBV20-1 and TRBJ2-5; 8 positions agree with TRBD2. The CDR3 totals 13 residues. The germline CDR1 and CDR2 sequences are DFQATT and SNEGSKA (reference sequence). CDR3 sequence: CSVTGGAQETQYF. CDR3 coding DNA: TGCAGCGTTACGGGGGGGGCTCAAGAGACCCAGTACTTC.

This clonotype occurred a few times. This CDR3 reads CASSLDLGQGSYEQYF. In DNA, the CDR3 is TGTGCCAGCAGCTTAGACCTGGGACAGGGTTCCTACGAGCAGTACTTC. The V call is TRBV7-2, the J call TRBJ2-7; 9 bases agree with TRBD1. The CDR3 contains 16 residues. V shed 1 base and J 1 base; nucleotides not matched to a gene: 5. The germline CDR1 and CDR2 sequences are SGHTA and FQGNSA.